Sequencing of this T cell receptor (beta chain) was carried out in a study of blood T cell repertoires in COVID-19. Study at large: COVID-19 samples from acute and convalescent phases originated in the United States, Italy and Spain. The cDNA or gDNA used as material had been derived from T cells, B-cell-depleted T cells, or PBMCs.

In the original processing: Counts of nucleated cells, estimated from reference gene primer amplification, were obtained. Some clones are missing from TCRdb's copy, which holds only in-frame ones; the method was immunoSEQ multiplex PCR. V, J and clone size are those of that table, while D and trimming were read from the DNA. This table has fewer than 350,000 clones, roughly 85% appearing once. This CDR3 comprises 14 residues. CDR1 LNHDA and CDR2 SQIVND come from the germline V gene (reference sequence). V was pared by 6 bases and J by 9 bases, with 8 bases of the junction left unmatched. This clone has more than one count but fewer than ten.

The V call is TRBV19, the J call TRBJ1-5; 10 positions agree with TRBD1. The specimen sequenced was peripheral blood. This TCR came from a human donor in a cohort sampled during active COVID-19. CDR3 DNA sequence: TGTGCCAGTAGATACTCGACAGGGGGCCGGCCCCAGCATTTT. This sequence encodes CASRYSTGGRPQHF.